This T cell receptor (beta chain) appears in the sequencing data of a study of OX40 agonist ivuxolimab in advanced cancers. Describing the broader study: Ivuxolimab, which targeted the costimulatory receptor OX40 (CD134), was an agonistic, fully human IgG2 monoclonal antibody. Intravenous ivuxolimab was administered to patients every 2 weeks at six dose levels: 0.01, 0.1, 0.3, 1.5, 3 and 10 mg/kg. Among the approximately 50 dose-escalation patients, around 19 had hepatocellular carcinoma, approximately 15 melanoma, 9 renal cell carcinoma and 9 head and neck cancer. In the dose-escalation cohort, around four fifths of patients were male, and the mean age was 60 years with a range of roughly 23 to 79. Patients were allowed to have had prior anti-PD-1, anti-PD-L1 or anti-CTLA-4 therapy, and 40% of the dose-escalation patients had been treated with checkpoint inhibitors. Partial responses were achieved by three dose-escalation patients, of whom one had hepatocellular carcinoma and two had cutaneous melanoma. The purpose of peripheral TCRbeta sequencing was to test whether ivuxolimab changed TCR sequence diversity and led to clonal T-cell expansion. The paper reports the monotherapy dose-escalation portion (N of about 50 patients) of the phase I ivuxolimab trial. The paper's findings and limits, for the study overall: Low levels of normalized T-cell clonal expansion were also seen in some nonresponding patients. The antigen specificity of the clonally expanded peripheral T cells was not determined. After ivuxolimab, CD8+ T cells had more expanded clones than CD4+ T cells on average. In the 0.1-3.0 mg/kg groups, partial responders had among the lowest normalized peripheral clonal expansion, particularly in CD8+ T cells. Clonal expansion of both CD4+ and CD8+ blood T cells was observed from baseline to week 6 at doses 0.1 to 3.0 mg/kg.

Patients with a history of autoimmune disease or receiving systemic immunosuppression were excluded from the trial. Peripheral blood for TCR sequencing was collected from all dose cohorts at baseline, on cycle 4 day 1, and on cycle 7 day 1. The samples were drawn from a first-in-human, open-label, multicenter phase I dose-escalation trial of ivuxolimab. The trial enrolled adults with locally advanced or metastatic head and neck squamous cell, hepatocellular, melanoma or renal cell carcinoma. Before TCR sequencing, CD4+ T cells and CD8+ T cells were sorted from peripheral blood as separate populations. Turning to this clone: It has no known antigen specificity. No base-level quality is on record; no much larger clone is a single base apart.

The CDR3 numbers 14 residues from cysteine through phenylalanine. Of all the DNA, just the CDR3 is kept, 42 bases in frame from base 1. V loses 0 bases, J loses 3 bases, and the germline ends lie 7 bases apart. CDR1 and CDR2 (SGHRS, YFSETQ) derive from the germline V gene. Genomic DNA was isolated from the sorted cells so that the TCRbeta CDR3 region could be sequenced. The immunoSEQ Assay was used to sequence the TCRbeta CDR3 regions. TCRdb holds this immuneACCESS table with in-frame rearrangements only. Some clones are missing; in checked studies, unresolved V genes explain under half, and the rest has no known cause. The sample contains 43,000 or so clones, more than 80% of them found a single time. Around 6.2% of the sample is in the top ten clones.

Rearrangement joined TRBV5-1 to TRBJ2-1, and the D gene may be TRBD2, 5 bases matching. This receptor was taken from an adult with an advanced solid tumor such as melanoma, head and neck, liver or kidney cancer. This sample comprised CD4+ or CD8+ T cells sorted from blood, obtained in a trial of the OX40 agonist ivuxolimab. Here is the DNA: TGCGCCAGCAGCTTGGCTACTAGCTACAATGAGCAGTTCTTC. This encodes CASSLATSYNEQFF.